This TCR beta chain was captured by sequencing in a study of cytomegalovirus exposure and HLA in healthy donors. As regards this clone: As yet, its antigen is unknown.

General observations from the study: In a later analysis, common viral pathogens appeared linked to several of the most significant clusters.

The PCR contained 60 Vbeta and 13 Jbeta primers. Produced via immunoSEQ multiplex PCR; TCRdb's table is partial and in-frame only. The sample records about 130,000 clones, 60% to 75% being singletons. CDR1 is SGHVS and CDR2 is FNYEAQ in the germline V gene. With V trimmed by 1 base and J by 7 bases, 10 bases remained unmatched. This CDR3 is built from 15 residues. Sequenced material: PBMCs. The chain carries TRBV7-6 and TRBJ2-7; 7 bases line up with TRBD1. The sequence came from a woman aged 45-59 years in good health and CMV-seropositive. In DNA form, the CDR3 reads TGTGCCAGCAGCTTAGGGCCCACAGGGGCAGGGGAGCAGTACTTC. Amino acids: CASSLGPTGAGEQYF.